This record covers a single TCR beta chain. Trimming took off 0 bases at V and 0 bases at J, with 10 bases between the two ends. Germline CDR1 and CDR2: ENHRY and SYGVKD. The CDR3 spans 16 residues. What was amplified from RNA transcripts were TCR beta CDR3 regions. The HTBI primer set was used in a first-round RT-PCR of the TCR CDR3. TCRdb ran MiXCR on the multiplex PCR reads and lists one entry per CDR3 protein. The table includes 350,000 or so distinct CDR3 sequences, 18% detected once. These data come from a study of T cells in Graves' hyperthyroidism and ophthalmopathy. Study information: Prior to any treatment, at the point of initial diagnosis, peripheral blood was collected.

Lactation, pregnancy, other autoimmune disease or uncontrolled infection led to exclusion of patients. The rearrangement joins TRBV10-3 to TRBJ2-3; D is unresolved. This receptor was taken from a woman aged 45 to 65 with Graves' hyperthyroidism. What was sequenced was blood. CDR3 bases: TGTGCCATCAGTGAGTCGATGCAGGAAAGCACAGATACGCAGTATTTT. Amino acids: CAISESMQESTDTQYF.